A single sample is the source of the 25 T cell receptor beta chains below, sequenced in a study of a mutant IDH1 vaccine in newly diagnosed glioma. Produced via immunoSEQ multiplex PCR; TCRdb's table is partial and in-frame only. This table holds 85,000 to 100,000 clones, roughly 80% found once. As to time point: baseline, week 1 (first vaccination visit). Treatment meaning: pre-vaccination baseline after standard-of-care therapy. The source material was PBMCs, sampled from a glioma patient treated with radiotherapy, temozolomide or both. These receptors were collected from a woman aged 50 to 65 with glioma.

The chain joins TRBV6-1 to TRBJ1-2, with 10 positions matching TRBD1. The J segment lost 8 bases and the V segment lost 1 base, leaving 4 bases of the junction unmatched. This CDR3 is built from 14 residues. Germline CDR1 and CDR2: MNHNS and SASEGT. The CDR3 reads CASSEGTGGWGYTF. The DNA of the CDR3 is TGTGCCAGCAGTGAAGGGACAGGGGGGTGGGGCTACACCTTC.

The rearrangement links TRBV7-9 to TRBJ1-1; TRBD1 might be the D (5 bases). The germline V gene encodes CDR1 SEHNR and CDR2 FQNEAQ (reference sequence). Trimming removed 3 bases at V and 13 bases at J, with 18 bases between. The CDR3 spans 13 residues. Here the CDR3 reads CASSLVTATRGFF. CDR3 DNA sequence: TGTGCCAGCAGCTTGGTGACAGCGACTAGAGGTTTCTTT.

The CDR3 sequence: CASTTGTGSSYEQYF. DNA of the CDR3: TGTGCCAGCACCACCGGGACAGGGAGCTCCTACGAGCAGTACTTC. The chain joins TRBV11-1 to TRBJ2-7; 9 bases are shared with TRBD1. The V and J ends lost 7 bases and 0 bases, in that order; junction bases with no gene match: 7. The CDR3 has 15 amino acids. Germline loops: CDR1 SGHAT, CDR2 FQDESV (reference sequence).

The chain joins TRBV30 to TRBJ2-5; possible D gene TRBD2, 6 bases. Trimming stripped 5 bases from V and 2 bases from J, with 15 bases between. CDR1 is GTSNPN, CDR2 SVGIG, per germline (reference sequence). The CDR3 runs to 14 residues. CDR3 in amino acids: CAWGGGGYQETQYF. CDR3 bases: TGTGCCTGGGGTGGTGGGGGGTATCAAGAGACCCAGTACTTC.

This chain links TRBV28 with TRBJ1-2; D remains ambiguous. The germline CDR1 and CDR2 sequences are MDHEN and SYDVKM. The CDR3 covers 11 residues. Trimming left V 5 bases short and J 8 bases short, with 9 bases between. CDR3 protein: CASSDPRGYTF. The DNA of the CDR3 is TGTGCCAGCAGTGACCCGCGGGGCTACACCTTC.

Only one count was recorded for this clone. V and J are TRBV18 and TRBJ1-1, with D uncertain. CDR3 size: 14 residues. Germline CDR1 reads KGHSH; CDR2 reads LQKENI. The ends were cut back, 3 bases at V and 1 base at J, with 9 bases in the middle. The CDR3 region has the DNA TGTGCCAGCTCACCCCAGACAACGAACACTGAAGCTTTCTTT. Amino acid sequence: CASSPQTTNTEAFF.

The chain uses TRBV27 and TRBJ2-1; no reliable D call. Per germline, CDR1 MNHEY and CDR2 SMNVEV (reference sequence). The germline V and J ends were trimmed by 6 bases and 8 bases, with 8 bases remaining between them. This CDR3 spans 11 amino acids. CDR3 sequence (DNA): TGTGCCAGCAGGGTGTTCCATGAGCAGTTCTTC. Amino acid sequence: CASRVFHEQFF.

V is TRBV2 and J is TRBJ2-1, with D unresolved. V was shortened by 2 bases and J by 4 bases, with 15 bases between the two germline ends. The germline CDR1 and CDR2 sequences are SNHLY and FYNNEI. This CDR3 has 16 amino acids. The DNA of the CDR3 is TGTGCCAGCAGTGAATTTCCATTCGGGCTTTACAATGAGCAGTTCTTC. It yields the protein CASSEFPFGLYNEQFF.

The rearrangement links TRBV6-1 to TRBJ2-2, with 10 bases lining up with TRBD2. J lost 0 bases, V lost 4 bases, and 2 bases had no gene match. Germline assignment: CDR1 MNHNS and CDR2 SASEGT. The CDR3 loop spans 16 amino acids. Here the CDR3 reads CASSALAGTNTGELFF. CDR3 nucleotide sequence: TGTGCCAGCAGTGCACTAGCGGGAACGAACACCGGGGAGCTGTTTTTT.

The CDR3 here is CASSIPDRVAGYTF. The CDR3 DNA follows: TGTGCCAGTAGTATCCCTGACAGGGTGGCTGGCTACACCTTC. J is TRBJ1-2 and V is TRBV19; TRBD1 matches at 7 bases. The CDR3 spans 14 residues. Per the germline V gene, CDR1 is LNHDA and CDR2 is SQIVND (reference sequence). The junction had 8 bases not matched to a gene; V was cut back by 3 bases and J by 7 bases. Together with reference TRBV19 and TRBJ1-2, the CDR3 gives the full variable domain: DGGITQSPKYLFRKEGQNVTLSCEQNLNHDAMYWYRQDPGQGLRLIYYSQIVNDFQKGDIAEGYSVSREKKESFPLTVTSAQKNPTAFYLCASSIPDRVAGYTFGSGTRLTVV.

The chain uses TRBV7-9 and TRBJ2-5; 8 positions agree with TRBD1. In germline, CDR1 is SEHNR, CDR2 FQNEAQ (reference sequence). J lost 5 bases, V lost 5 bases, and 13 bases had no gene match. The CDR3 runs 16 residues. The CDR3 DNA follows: TGTGCCAGCAGCCAACCGGGACAGGAAGGATCGGAGACCCAGTACTTC. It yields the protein CASSQPGQEGSETQYF.

The DNA of the CDR3 is TGTGCCAGCAGCGTAGGCCCCGTTGGGACTGAAGCTTTCTTT. It encodes CASSVGPVGTEAFF. The rearrangement uses TRBV9 and TRBJ1-1; D gene ambiguous. The CDR3 totals 14 residues. Germline V gene sequence: CDR1 SGDLS, CDR2 YYNGEE. V lost 0 bases and J lost 5, with 11 bases in between.

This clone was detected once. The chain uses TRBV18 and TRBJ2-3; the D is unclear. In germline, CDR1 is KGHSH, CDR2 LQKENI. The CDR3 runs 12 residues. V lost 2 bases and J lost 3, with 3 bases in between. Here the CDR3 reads CASSPSTDTQYF. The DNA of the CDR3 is TGTGCCAGCTCACCAAGTACAGATACGCAGTATTTT.

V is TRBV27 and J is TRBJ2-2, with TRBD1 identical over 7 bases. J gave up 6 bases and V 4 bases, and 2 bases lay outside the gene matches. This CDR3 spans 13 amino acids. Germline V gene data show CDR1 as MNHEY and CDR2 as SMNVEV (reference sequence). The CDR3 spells CASSSTGAGELFF. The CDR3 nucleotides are TGTGCCAGCAGTTCCACAGGGGCCGGGGAGCTGTTTTTT.

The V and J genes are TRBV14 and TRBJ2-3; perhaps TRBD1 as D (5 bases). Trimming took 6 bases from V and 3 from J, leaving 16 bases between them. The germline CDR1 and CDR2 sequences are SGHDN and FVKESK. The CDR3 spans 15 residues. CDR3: CASSPGFPATDTQYF. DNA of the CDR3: TGTGCCAGCAGTCCAGGGTTTCCGGCTACAGATACGCAGTATTTT.

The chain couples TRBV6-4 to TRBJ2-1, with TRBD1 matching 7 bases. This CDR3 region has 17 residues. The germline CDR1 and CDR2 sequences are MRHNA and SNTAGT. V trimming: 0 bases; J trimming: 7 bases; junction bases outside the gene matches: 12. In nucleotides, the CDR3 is TGTGCCAGCAGTGACTCGTATGGTGTAGGGGGCAGTAATGAGCAGTTCTTC. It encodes CASSDSYGVGGSNEQFF.

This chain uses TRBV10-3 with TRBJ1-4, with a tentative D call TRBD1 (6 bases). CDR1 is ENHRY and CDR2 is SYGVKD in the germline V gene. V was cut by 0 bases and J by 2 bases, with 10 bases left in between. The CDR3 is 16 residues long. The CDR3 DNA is TGTGCCATCAGTGAGTCAGGGGGGCAGACTAATGAAAAACTGTTTTTT. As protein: CAISESGGQTNEKLFF.

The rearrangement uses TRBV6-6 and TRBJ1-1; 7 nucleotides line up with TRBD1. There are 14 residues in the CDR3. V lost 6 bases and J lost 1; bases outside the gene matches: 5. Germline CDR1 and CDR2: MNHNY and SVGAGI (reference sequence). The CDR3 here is CASRPGTANTEAFF. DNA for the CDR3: TGTGCCAGCAGACCCGGGACAGCGAACACTGAAGCTTTCTTT.

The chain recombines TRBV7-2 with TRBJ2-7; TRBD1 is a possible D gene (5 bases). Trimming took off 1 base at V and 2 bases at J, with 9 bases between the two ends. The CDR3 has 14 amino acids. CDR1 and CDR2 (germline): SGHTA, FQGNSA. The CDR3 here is CASSLVDSPYEQYF. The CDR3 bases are TGTGCCAGCAGCTTAGTTGACAGCCCCTACGAGCAGTACTTC.

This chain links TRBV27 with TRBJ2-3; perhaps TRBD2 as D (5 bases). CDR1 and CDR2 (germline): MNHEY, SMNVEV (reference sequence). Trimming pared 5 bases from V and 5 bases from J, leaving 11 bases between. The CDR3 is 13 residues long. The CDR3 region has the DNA TGTGCCAGCAGTCTGGACTCCGGAGATACGCAGTATTTT. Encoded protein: CASSLDSGDTQYF.

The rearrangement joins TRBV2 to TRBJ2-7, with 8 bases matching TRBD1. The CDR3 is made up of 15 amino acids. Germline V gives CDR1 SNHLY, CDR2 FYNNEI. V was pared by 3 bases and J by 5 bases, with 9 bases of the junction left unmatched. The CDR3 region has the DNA TGTGCCAGCAGTGAGGGCGGGACAGGTGGGAACGAGCAGTACTTC. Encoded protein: CASSEGGTGGNEQYF.

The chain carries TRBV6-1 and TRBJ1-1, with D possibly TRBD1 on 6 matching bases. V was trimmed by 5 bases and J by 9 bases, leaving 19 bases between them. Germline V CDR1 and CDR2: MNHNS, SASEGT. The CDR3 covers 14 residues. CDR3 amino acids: CASSSDRVSYKAFF. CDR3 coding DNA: TGTGCCAGCAGTTCGGACAGAGTGTCGTATAAAGCTTTCTTT.

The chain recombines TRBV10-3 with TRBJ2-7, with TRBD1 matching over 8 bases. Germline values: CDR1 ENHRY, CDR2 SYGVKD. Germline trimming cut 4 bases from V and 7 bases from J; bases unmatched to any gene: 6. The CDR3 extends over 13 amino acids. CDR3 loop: CAISVSGTGEQYF. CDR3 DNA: TGTGCCATCAGTGTTTCGGGGACAGGTGAGCAGTACTTC.

The chain's CDR3 is CASSRQLRNYGYTF. CDR3 coding DNA: TGTGCCAGCAGTCGACAGCTGAGAAACTATGGCTACACCTTC. This chain uses TRBV6-5 with TRBJ1-2, with D possibly TRBD1 on 5 matching bases. Germline-derived CDR1 and CDR2 are MNHEY and SVGAGI. The CDR3 spans 14 residues. Trimming stripped 5 bases from V and 2 bases from J, with 12 bases between.

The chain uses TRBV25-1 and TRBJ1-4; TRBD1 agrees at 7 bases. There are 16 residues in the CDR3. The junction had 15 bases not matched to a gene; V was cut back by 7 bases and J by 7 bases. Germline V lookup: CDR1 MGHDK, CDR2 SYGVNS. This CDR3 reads CASTSNRPGQIEKLFF. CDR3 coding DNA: TGTGCCAGCACCTCAAACCGACCGGGACAGATTGAAAAACTGTTTTTT.